This entry features one T cell receptor (beta chain) sequence. This table comes from immunoSEQ multiplex PCR, and its TCRdb copy is limited to in-frame clones, with some not included. The sample records approximately 360,000 clones, less than 90% being singletons. The sample is drawn from a study of blood T cell repertoires in COVID-19. About the study: Donors in the United States, Italy and Spain gave samples during acute or convalescent COVID-19.

With 0 bases clipped from V and 7 bases from J, the junction kept 7 bases outside the gene matches. This CDR3 is 16 amino acids long. Looked up from germline, CDR1 is LNHDA and CDR2 is SQIVND (reference sequence). The material sequenced was PBMCs or T cells enriched from blood (not recorded which). The sequence came from a woman aged 50 to 60 who had recovered from COVID-19. The genes are TRBV19 and TRBJ1-2; 11 nucleotides line up with TRBD1. CDR3 residues: CASSIEGDRGSSGYTF. DNA for the CDR3: TGTGCCAGTAGTATAGAGGGGGACAGGGGGAGTAGTGGCTACACCTTC.